This T cell receptor (beta chain) emerged from a study of post-analysis software for immune sequencing data. Unique molecular identifiers tagged the TCR beta cDNA libraries. A single record per CDR3 protein comes from TCRdb applying MiXCR to the PCR reads. This table holds 750,000 to 950,000 distinct CDR3 sequences, around 53% found once. Notes on the study in general: About five TRBV segments were more frequent in patients than controls; TRBV5-6, TRBV5-1 and TRBV20-1 belonged to this group.

Concerning this clonotype itself: As yet, its antigen is unknown.

Germline-derived CDR1 and CDR2 are DFQATT and SNEGSKA (reference sequence). The CDR3 covers 14 residues. Trimming shortened V by 5 bases and J by 3 bases, and 14 bases separated the two germline ends. The sample comprised blood. This chain links TRBV20-1 with TRBJ2-1; D possibly uses TRBD1 or TRBD2 (7 bases each). This clonotype was obtained from a girl aged 10-17 years with multiple sclerosis. CDR3 sequence: CSAEGGTDYNEQFF. The CDR3, as DNA: TGCAGTGCTGAGGGGGGGACAGACTACAATGAGCAGTTCTTC.